This record looks at one T cell receptor (beta chain) sequence and its context. As yet, its antigen is unknown. This entry comes from a study of T cell responses to AZD1222 COVID-19 vaccine. The CDR3 sequence is 15 residues long. Trimming left V 3 bases short and J 5 bases short, with 14 bases between. Germline values: CDR1 SNHLY, CDR2 FYNNEI. Here immunoSEQ multiplex PCR was the method, and the copy in TCRdb shows in-frame clones only, minus some. This table has roughly 120,000 clones, about 85% appearing once. Study results and limitations: Seropositive at baseline were only five or six AZD1222 recipients. It should be noted that donors were predominantly white British and more often female, and clonal diversity was possibly underestimated. As reported, nearly half of all spike-specific TCRs target variant regions that are unmutated. Among vaccine-associated CD4 TCRs, coverage spanned spike, with dominance at 160-218 and 743-854.

The chain recombines TRBV2 with TRBJ1-3; D gene ambiguous. The specimen comprised peripheral blood, sampled on day 0 of AZD1222 vaccination. This TCR derives from an adult in good health. The CDR3 loop is CASSDLALMRNTIYF. In DNA, the CDR3 is TGTGCCAGCAGTGACTTGGCCCTAATGAGAAACACCATATATTTT.